This entry lists 14 T cell receptor beta chains sequenced from one sample in a study of blood T cell repertoires in COVID-19. The protocol was immunoSEQ multiplex PCR, while the TCRdb copy is restricted to in-frame clones and leaves out a portion. The repertoire holds 130,000 or so clones, with 70% to 85% as singletons. Sequencing used peripheral blood. The receptors come from an elderly woman with acute or convalescent COVID-19.

The genes are TRBV7-2 and TRBJ2-3, with no clear D. CDR3 length: 15 residues. V was trimmed by 0 bases and J by 8 bases, leaving 15 bases between them. Germline assignment: CDR1 SGHTA and CDR2 FQGNSA. The CDR3 nucleotides are TGTGCCAGCAGCTTAGCCCCTCAGACCCAGGCTACGCAGTATTTT. It codes for CASSLAPQTQATQYF.

This sequence joins TRBV13 and TRBJ2-7, with TRBD1 matching over 8 bases. Germline CDR1 PRHDT, CDR2 FYEKMQ (reference sequence). The CDR3 is made up of 15 amino acids. Unmatched junction bases numbered 11, after V lost 3 bases and J lost 7 bases. CDR3 in DNA: TGTGCCAGCAGCTTCGGACAGGGTTGGCCTGAGGAGCAGTACTTC. Translation gives CASSFGQGWPEEQYF.

The table lists this clone with a count of one. The V call is TRBV5-3, the J call TRBJ2-4, with 9 bases fitting TRBD1. TRBV5-3 is annotated as an ORF whose role is uncertain. The CDR3 totals 20 residues. Trimming cost V 3 bases and J 0 bases; bases outside gene matches: 16. The CDR3 sequence is CARSWGLWTGVPLAKNIQYF. Written as DNA, the CDR3 is TGTGCCAGAAGCTGGGGGTTGTGGACAGGGGTCCCCCTAGCCAAAAACATTCAGTACTTC.

This clone was counted a single time. The V gene is TRBV7-9, the J gene TRBJ2-5; maybe TRBD2 (5 bases). V lost 5 bases and J 5 bases, leaving 15 bases between the germline ends. Germline V gives CDR1 SEHNR, CDR2 FQNEAQ (reference sequence). The CDR3 has 14 amino acids. CDR3 sequence: CASSPGHRGETQYF. DNA of the CDR3: TGTGCCAGCAGCCCGGGCCATAGAGGGGAGACCCAGTACTTC.

This clone is a singleton in its sample. V gene TRBV10-3 combines with J gene TRBJ2-5, with 14 bases lining up with TRBD2. J gave up 2 bases and V 4 bases, and 6 bases lay outside the gene matches. The germline V gene encodes CDR1 ENHRY and CDR2 SYGVKD. The CDR3 is made up of 17 amino acids. As DNA, the CDR3 is TGTGCCATCAGTGTTGGGACTAGCGGGAGTCAGCAAGAGACCCAGTACTTC. It encodes CAISVGTSGSQQETQYF.

The gene calls are TRBV19 and TRBJ1-4; D is unresolved. In germline, CDR1 is LNHDA, CDR2 SQIVND (reference sequence). V shed 5 bases and J shed 6 bases, with 10 bases lying between them. This CDR3 spans 13 amino acids. The CDR3 coding sequence is TGTGCCAGTAGTCTGACTGAGGATGAAAAACTGTTTTTT. Encoded protein: CASSLTEDEKLFF.

The CDR3 bases are TGTGCCAGCAGTCCCCTGGCTAGCGGGAGGGCCCAGCAGTACTTC. This codes for CASSPLASGRAQQYF. The chain is built from TRBV6-5 and TRBJ2-7; 12 bases agree with TRBD2. Germline values: CDR1 MNHEY, CDR2 SVGAGI. The CDR3 spans 15 residues. V lost 5 bases, J lost 8 bases, and 10 bases stayed unmatched.

The chain joins TRBV6-6 to TRBJ1-4; D call uncertain. CDR1 MNHNY and CDR2 SVGAGI come from the germline V gene (reference sequence). V lost 7 bases and J 3 bases, leaving 15 bases between the germline ends. The CDR3 runs to 15 residues. CDR3 protein: CASTVRRSSNEKLFF. In nucleotides, the CDR3 is TGTGCCAGCACTGTCCGGAGGAGCTCTAATGAAAAACTGTTTTTT.

The chain is built from TRBV7-9 and TRBJ1-1; tentatively, D is TRBD1 (6 bases). In germline, CDR1 is SEHNR, CDR2 FQNEAQ (reference sequence). The CDR3 is 14 residues long. V shed 5 bases and J shed 2 bases, with 12 bases lying between them. CDR3 sequence reads: CASSNGQRNTEAFF. DNA for the CDR3: TGTGCCAGCAGCAATGGACAGAGAAACACTGAAGCTTTCTTT.

The rearrangement links TRBV3-1 (or the pseudogene TRBV3-2) to TRBJ2-1, with D tentatively TRBD1 (5 bases). There are 18 residues in the CDR3. Per germline, CDR1 LGHDT and CDR2 YNNKEL (reference sequence). Trimming pared 1 base from V and 0 bases from J, leaving 16 bases between. The CDR3 spells CASSQGGHSSSSYNEQFF. The CDR3 nucleotides are TGTGCCAGCAGCCAAGGGGGCCATAGCTCTAGCTCCTACAATGAGCAGTTCTTC.

The chain uses TRBV5-6 and TRBJ1-1; the match to TRBD1 covers 8 bases. Looked up from germline, CDR1 is SGHDT and CDR2 is YYEEEE. The CDR3 is 14 residues long. V lost 3 bases and J lost 0; bases outside the gene matches: 1. DNA of the CDR3: TGTGCCAGCAGCTGGGACAGGCTGAACACTGAAGCTTTCTTT. This translates into CASSWDRLNTEAFF.

A note on this clone: An end of the junction does not agree with germline; a read error may underlie this. The CDR3 is CASSQLGTGSNEQYF. The CDR3 DNA sequence: TGCGCCAGCAGCCAACTTGGGACAGGCTCCAACGAGCAGTACTTC. The genes are TRBV4-3 and TRBJ2-7; 8 bases are a match to TRBD1. This CDR3 region has 15 residues. Germline V gives CDR1 LGHNA, CDR2 YSLEER.

The chain combines TRBV4-1 with TRBJ1-2; 9 bases fit TRBD1. The CDR3 totals 14 residues. V lost 7 bases to trimming and J lost 2 bases; unmatched junction nucleotides: 5. CDR1 is MGHRA, CDR2 YSYEKL, per germline. The CDR3 loop is CASTRQGENYGYTF. In DNA form, the CDR3 reads TGCGCCAGCACCAGACAGGGGGAAAACTATGGCTACACCTTC.

The V and J genes are TRBV6-2 or TRBV6-3 and TRBJ1-2, with TRBD1 matching over 9 bases. CDR3 length: 17 amino acids. V was clipped by 2 bases and J by 0 bases; unmatched bases: 7. Per germline, CDR1 MNHEY and CDR2 SVGEGT. The DNA for the CDR3 is TGTGCCAGCAGTTACCCTACAGGGGGCAGATCTAACTATGGCTACACCTTC. This gives the protein CASSYPTGGRSNYGYTF.